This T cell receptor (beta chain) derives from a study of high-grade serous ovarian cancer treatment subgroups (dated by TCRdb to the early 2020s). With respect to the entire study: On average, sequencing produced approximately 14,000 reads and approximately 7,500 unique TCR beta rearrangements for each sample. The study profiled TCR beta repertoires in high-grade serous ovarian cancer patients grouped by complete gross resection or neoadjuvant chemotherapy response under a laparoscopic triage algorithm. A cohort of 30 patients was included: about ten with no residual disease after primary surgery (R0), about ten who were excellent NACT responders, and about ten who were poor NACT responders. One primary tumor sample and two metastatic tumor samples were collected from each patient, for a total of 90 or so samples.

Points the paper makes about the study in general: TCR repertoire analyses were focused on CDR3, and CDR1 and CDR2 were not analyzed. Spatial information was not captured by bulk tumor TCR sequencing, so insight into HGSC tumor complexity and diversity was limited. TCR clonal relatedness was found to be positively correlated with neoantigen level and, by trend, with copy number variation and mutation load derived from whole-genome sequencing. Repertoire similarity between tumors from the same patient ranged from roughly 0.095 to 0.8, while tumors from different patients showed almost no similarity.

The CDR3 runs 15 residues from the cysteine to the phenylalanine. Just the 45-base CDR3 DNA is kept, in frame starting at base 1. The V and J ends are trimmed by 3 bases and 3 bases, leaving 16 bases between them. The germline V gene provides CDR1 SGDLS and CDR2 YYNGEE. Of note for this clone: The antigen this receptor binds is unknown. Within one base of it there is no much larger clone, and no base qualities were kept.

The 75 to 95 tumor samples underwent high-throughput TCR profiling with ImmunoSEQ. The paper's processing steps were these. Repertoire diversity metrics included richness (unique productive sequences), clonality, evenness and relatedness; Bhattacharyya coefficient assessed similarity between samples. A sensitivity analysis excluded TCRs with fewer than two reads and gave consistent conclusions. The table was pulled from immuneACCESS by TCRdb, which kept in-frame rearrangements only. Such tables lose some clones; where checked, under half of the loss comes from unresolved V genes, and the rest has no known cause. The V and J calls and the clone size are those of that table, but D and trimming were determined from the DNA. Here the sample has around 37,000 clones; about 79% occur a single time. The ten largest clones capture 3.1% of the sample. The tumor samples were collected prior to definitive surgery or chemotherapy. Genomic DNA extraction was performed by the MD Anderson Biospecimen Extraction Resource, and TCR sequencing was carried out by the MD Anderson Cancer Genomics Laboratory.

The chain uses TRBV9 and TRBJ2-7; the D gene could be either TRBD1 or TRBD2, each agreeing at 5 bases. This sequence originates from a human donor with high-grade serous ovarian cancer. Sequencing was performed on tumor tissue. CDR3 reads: CASSEGTRGHYEQYF. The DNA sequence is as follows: TGTGCCAGCAGCGAGGGAACTAGGGGCCACTACGAGCAGTACTTC.